This T cell receptor beta chain is drawn from a study of cytomegalovirus exposure and HLA in healthy donors. Comments on this clone: Its antigen is unidentified.

V was clipped by 5 bases and J by 0 bases; unmatched bases: 4. Germline lookup yields CDR1 SGHTA and CDR2 FQGTGA. CDR3 length: 16 amino acids. Findings and caveats of the study: Versus the roughly 700-donor mean, an Asian-associated ancestry cluster reportedly showed fewer N-insertions in a later analysis. The study flagged fewer than 200 TCR beta chains as cytomegalovirus-associated. Among the sequence variants, a highly shared cluster was likely an artifact of sequencing.

Each donor was healthy, and each was a bone marrow donor. Primers included in the PCR were 60 Vbeta and 13 Jbeta primers. Method: immunoSEQ multiplex PCR; TCRdb's copy keeps in-frame clones and lacks some. Of about 150,000 clones in the sample, 70% to 85% were seen once. Sequenced: PBMCs. V gene TRBV7-3 combines with J gene TRBJ2-3, with 11 bases lining up with TRBD2. This receptor was identified in a male donor in good health and CMV-seronegative. The CDR3 loop is CASSRGLAGSTDTQYF. The CDR3 DNA follows: TGTGCCAGCAGCCGAGGACTAGCGGGTAGCACAGATACGCAGTATTTT.